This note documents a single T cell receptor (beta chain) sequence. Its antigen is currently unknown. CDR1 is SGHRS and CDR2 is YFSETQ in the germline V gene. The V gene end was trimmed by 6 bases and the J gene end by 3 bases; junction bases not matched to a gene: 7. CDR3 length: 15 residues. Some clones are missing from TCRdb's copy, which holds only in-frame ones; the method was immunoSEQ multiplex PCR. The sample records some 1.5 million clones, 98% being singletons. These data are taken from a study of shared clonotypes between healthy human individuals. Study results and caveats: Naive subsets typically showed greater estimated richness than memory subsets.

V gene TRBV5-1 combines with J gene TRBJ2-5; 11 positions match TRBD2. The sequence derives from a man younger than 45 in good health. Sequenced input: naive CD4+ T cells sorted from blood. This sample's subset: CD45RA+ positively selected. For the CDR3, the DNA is TGCGCCAGCACCTGGACTAGCGGGTCCGAAGAGACCCAGTACTTC. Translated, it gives CASTWTSGSEETQYF.